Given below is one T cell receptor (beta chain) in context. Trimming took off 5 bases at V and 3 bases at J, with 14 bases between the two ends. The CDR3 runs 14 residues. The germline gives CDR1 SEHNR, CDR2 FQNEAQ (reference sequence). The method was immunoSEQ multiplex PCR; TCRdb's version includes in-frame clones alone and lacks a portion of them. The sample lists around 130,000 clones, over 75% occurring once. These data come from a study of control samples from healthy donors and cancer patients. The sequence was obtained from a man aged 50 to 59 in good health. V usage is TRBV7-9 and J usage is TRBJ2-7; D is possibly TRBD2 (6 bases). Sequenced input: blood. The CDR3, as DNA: TGTGCCAGCAGCCGAGCTTTGGACTACTACGAGCAGTACTTC. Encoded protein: CASSRALDYYEQYF.